This paragraph reports one T cell receptor (beta chain). Trimming stripped 1 base from V and 5 bases from J, with 13 bases between. The CDR3 contains 15 residues. CDR1 is LGHDT and CDR2 is YNNKEL in the germline V gene (reference sequence). TCRdb's table, derived via immunoSEQ multiplex PCR, lists solely in-frame clones and lacks some. The profile covers about 260,000 clones, with approximately 90% appearing a single time and around 3.5% taken by the ten largest. This entry is derived from a study of blood T cell repertoires in COVID-19. Input material: peripheral blood. The source is a woman aged 40 to 55 with acute or convalescent COVID-19. The V and J genes are TRBV3-1 (or the pseudogene TRBV3-2) and TRBJ2-3; D is possibly TRBD1 (7 bases). CDR3 nucleotides: TGTGCCAGCAGCCAAGTCCAGGGGGGTTTAGATACGCAGTATTTT. Its translation is CASSQVQGGLDTQYF.